These 24 T cell receptor beta chains share one sample of origin, sequenced in a study of blood T cells in healthy people across ages. Alongside a J-beta primer mix, a sample-barcoded 5' primer served in a second PCR lasting roughly 6 to 11 cycles. Each CDR3 protein gets one entry after TCRdb re-called the 5' RACE reads with MiXCR. The sample lists around 800,000 distinct CDR3 sequences, 20% to 30% occurring once. This sample also appeared in a second study, on T cells of mothers and their children.

The sample was blood. The receptors here all came from a boy aged 10-17 years in good health.

The chain recombines TRBV2 with TRBJ1-5, with 8 bases matching TRBD1. V was clipped by 5 bases and J by 6 bases; unmatched bases: 9. The CDR3 spans 15 residues. CDR1 and CDR2 from the germline V gene are SNHLY and FYNNEI. This CDR3 reads CASSLGQGGVQPQHF. CDR3 DNA sequence: TGTGCCAGCAGTCTAGGACAGGGAGGAGTTCAGCCCCAGCATTTT.

This clonotype has only a few counts. This chain's CDR3 is CASRRGGWETQYF. Written as DNA, the CDR3 is TGTGCCAGCAGGCGGGGGGGATGGGAGACCCAGTACTTC. The chain is built from TRBV28 and TRBJ2-5; 9 nucleotides agree with TRBD2. V was clipped by 6 bases and J by 5 bases; unmatched bases: 4. Germline CDR1 MDHEN, CDR2 SYDVKM. The CDR3 length is 13 residues.

This chain uses TRBV18 with TRBJ1-4, with 7 bases matching TRBD1. Germline loops: CDR1 KGHSH, CDR2 LQKENI. CDR3 size: 16 residues. V lost 1 base to trimming and J lost 5 bases; unmatched junction nucleotides: 7. CDR3 loop: CASSPRSDRPNEKLFF. CDR3 sequence (DNA): TGTGCCAGCTCACCACGATCGGACAGGCCCAATGAAAAACTGTTTTTT.

This chain uses TRBV5-1 with TRBJ2-3; D gene uncertain. Trimming pared 3 bases from V and 1 base from J, leaving 15 bases between. This CDR3 region has 16 residues. Germline CDR1 reads SGHRS; CDR2 reads YFSETQ. The CDR3 DNA reads TGCGCCAGCAGCTCTCTCCCGACCCGTGGCACAGATACGCAGTATTTT. Protein product: CASSSLPTRGTDTQYF.

V is TRBV5-1 and J is TRBJ2-2; D gene ambiguous. The length of the CDR3 is 15 residues. The germline CDR1 and CDR2 sequences are SGHRS and YFSETQ. Trimming removed 4 bases from V and 1 base from J, with 11 bases in between. The CDR3 here is CASSQDQVNTGELFF. Written as DNA, the CDR3 is TGCGCCAGCAGCCAGGACCAGGTGAACACCGGGGAGCTGTTTTTT.

This clonotype was observed a handful of times. The chain recombines TRBV4-1 with TRBJ2-5, with D unresolved. Germline V gene data show CDR1 as MGHRA and CDR2 as YSYEKL. Trimming removed 0 bases at V and 2 bases at J, with 10 bases between. The CDR3 spans 15 residues. CDR3 loop: CASSQDRHKQETQYF. The CDR3 region has the DNA TGCGCCAGCAGCCAAGATCGACACAAGCAAGAGACCCAGTACTTC.

In DNA form, the CDR3 reads TGCAGTGCTAGGGCCCTGGGGATTAATCAGCCCCAGCATTTT. It encodes CSARALGINQPQHF. The chain couples TRBV20-1 to TRBJ1-5, with no clear D. Trimming cost V 3 bases and J 4 bases, with 13 bases left between them. Germline V gene data show CDR1 as DFQATT and CDR2 as SNEGSKA (reference sequence). The CDR3 is made up of 14 amino acids.

V is TRBV20-1 and J is TRBJ2-1; 12 positions match TRBD2. There are 13 residues in the CDR3. V shed 5 bases, J shed 13 bases, and the junction held 9 bases outside the gene matches. Per germline, CDR1 DFQATT and CDR2 SNEGSKA (reference sequence). The CDR3 DNA sequence: TGCAGTGCTTCCACTAGCGGGGGGAGAACACAGTTCTTC. Translating it yields CSASTSGGRTQFF.

CDR3 sequence: CASSAQDRAVAEAFF. The CDR3, as DNA: TGTGCCAGCAGCGCCCAGGACAGGGCTGTGGCTGAAGCTTTCTTT. The rearrangement links TRBV7-9 to TRBJ1-1; 8 bases are a match to TRBD1. The trim removed 5 bases at V and 6 bases at J, leaving 11 bases unmatched. Germline values: CDR1 SEHNR, CDR2 FQNEAQ (reference sequence). The CDR3 runs to 15 residues.

A single count supports this clonotype. The gene calls are TRBV19 and TRBJ2-3; TRBD2 aligns across 8 bases. The CDR3 sequence is 15 residues long. The junction had 9 bases not matched to a gene; V was cut back by 8 bases and J by 2 bases. Per the germline V gene, CDR1 is LNHDA and CDR2 is SQIVND (reference sequence). CDR3 loop: CASGGKREFTDTQYF. The CDR3 bases are TGTGCCAGTGGCGGCAAGCGGGAGTTCACAGATACGCAGTATTTT.

CDR3: CASSHPSGAMNTEAFF. As DNA, the CDR3 is TGCGCCAGCAGCCACCCCTCAGGGGCAATGAACACTGAAGCTTTCTTT. The chain uses TRBV4-1 and TRBJ1-1; TRBD1 might be the D (6 bases). The length of the CDR3 is 16 residues. V lost 3 bases, J lost 0 bases, and 14 bases lay in between. The germline V gene has CDR1 MGHRA and CDR2 YSYEKL.

This clonotype came up a few times. V usage is TRBV18 and J usage is TRBJ2-1; D gene unclear. The CDR3 is 14 residues long. Per the germline V gene, CDR1 is KGHSH and CDR2 is LQKENI. Trimming removed 2 bases from V and 7 bases from J, with 12 bases in between. The CDR3 DNA sequence: TGTGCCAGCTCACCAATACTCCCTGGGAATGAGCAGTTCTTC. Its translation: CASSPILPGNEQFF. Filled out from reference TRBV18 and TRBJ2-1, the complete variable domain reads NAGVMQNPRHLVRRRGQEARLRCSPMKGHSHVYWYRQLPEEGLKFMVYLQKENIIDESGMPKERFSAEFPKEGPSILRIQQVVRGDSAAYFCASSPILPGNEQFFGPGTRLTVL.

V gene TRBV7-2 combines with J gene TRBJ2-7; either TRBD1 or TRBD2 may supply D (7 bases each). The CDR3 contains 15 residues. Germline loops: CDR1 SGHTA, CDR2 FQGNSA. Trimming removed 5 bases from V and 3 bases from J, with 17 bases in between. This chain's CDR3 is CASSPRGGRYYEQYF. The CDR3 DNA follows: TGTGCCAGCAGCCCCAGGGGGGGGCGTTACTACGAGCAGTACTTC.

The genes are TRBV25-1 and TRBJ1-2; maybe TRBD1 (5 bases). The V end lost 2 bases, the J end lost 4 bases, and 14 bases lay between the germline ends. The V gene's germline CDR1 is MGHDK and CDR2 SYGVNS. The CDR3 loop spans 15 amino acids. The CDR3 nucleotides are TGTGCCAGCAGTGAAGTCGGCAGGACAACCTATGGCTACACCTTC. It is translated as CASSEVGRTTYGYTF.

J is TRBJ1-5 and V is TRBV4-1, with D uncertain. Looked up from germline, CDR1 is MGHRA and CDR2 is YSYEKL. V gave up 1 base and J gave up 10 bases, with 20 bases separating them. This CDR3 comprises 16 residues. As DNA, the CDR3 is TGCGCCAGCAGCCAAGGATTTCCCCCGCCCCGATCCCCCCAGCATTTT. This gives the protein CASSQGFPPPRSPQHF.

The rearrangement uses TRBV5-1 and TRBJ2-3; 10 nucleotides agree with TRBD1. J gave up 1 base and V 4 bases, and 6 bases lay outside the gene matches. The CDR3 consists of 16 residues. CDR1 is SGHRS, CDR2 YFSETQ, per germline. The DNA of the CDR3 is TGCGCCAGCAGCCAAGGGGACAGGGGTGGCACAGATACGCAGTATTTT. Amino acids: CASSQGDRGGTDTQYF.

J is TRBJ1-6 and V is TRBV28; 9 bases are a match to TRBD1. Trimming removed 6 bases from V and 9 bases from J; junction bases left unmatched: 6. Germline-derived CDR1 and CDR2 are MDHEN and SYDVKM. This CDR3 has 14 residues. This CDR3 reads CASSPGQGTSPLHF. DNA for the CDR3: TGTGCCAGCAGCCCTGGACAGGGGACTTCACCCCTCCACTTT.

The V gene is TRBV3-1, the J gene TRBJ2-3; D remains ambiguous. This CDR3 contains 15 residues. Trimming left V 1 base short and J 0 bases short, with 8 bases between. The germline V gene has CDR1 LGHDT and CDR2 YNNKEL (reference sequence). This CDR3 reads CASSQGLTSTDTQYF. The DNA for the CDR3 is TGTGCCAGCAGCCAAGGATTGACTAGCACAGATACGCAGTATTTT.

The rearrangement links TRBV7-9 to TRBJ2-7, with TRBD2 as a possible D gene (5 bases). The length of the CDR3 is 13 residues. Germline V gives CDR1 SEHNR, CDR2 FQNEAQ (reference sequence). Trimming stripped 3 bases from V and 4 bases from J, with 10 bases between. The CDR3 region has the DNA TGTGCCAGCAGCTTTAACGAGGGATACGAGCAGTACTTC. Its translation is CASSFNEGYEQYF.

This clonotype has a handful of counts. J is TRBJ2-5 and V is TRBV29-1, with D possibly being TRBD2 (6 bases). The V end lost 7 bases, the J end lost 9 bases, and 21 bases lay between the germline ends. Germline CDR1 SQVTM, CDR2 ANQGSEA. The CDR3 has 13 amino acids. CDR3 residues: CSAPAGTGNAQYF. DNA for the CDR3: TGCAGCGCCCCGGCCGGGACTGGCAACGCCCAGTACTTC.

V gene TRBV5-1 combines with J gene TRBJ2-5, with TRBD1 identical over 7 bases. Trimming removed 3 bases from V and 2 bases from J; junction bases left unmatched: 7. The V gene's germline CDR1 is SGHRS and CDR2 YFSETQ. This CDR3 has 15 amino acids. The CDR3 region is CASSSTWTGQETQYF. In DNA, the CDR3 is TGCGCCAGCAGCTCTACCTGGACAGGACAAGAGACCCAGTACTTC.

This clonotype was picked up a small number of times. The genes are TRBV27 and TRBJ2-3, with D unclear. Looked up from germline, CDR1 is MNHEY and CDR2 is SMNVEV (reference sequence). CDR3 size: 15 residues. Trimming cost V 6 bases and J 0 bases, with 13 bases left between them. In DNA, the CDR3 is TGTGCCAGCAGCCTTATAGCCTATAGCACAGATACGCAGTATTTT. Its protein product is CASSLIAYSTDTQYF.

This clonotype was counted a few times. This rearrangement joins TRBV9 to TRBJ2-5; 13 bases fit TRBD2. The CDR3 length is 16 residues. Germline V CDR1 and CDR2: SGDLS, YYNGEE. After removal of 4 bases from V and 5 bases from J, the junction contained 8 bases not matched to a gene. CDR3 nucleotide sequence: TGTGCCAGCAGCCATTCTACGACTAGCGGGGGGGAGACCCAGTACTTC. It yields the protein CASSHSTTSGGETQYF.

This clonotype was detected only a few times. The CDR3 coding sequence is TGTGCCAGCAGCCCAGATGGGGCATGGGATGGGGCCAACGTCCTGACTTTC. Its protein product is CASSPDGAWDGANVLTF. V gene TRBV7-9 combines with J gene TRBJ2-6; D is perhaps TRBD1 (5 bases). V dropped 5 bases and J dropped 3 bases, with 17 bases sitting between them. The CDR3 covers 17 residues. Germline CDR1 reads SEHNR; CDR2 reads FQNEAQ (reference sequence).